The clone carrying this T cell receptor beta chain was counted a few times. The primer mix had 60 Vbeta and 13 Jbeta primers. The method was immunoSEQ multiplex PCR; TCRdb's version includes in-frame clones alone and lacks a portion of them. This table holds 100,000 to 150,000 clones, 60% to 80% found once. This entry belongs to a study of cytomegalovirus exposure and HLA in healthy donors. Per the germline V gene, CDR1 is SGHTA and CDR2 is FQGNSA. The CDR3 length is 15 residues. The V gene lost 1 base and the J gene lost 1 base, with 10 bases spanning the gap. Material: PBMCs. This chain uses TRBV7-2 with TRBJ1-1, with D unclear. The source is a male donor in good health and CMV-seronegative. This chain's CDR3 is CASSLGSPKNTEAFF. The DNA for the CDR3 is TGTGCCAGCAGCTTAGGAAGCCCTAAGAACACTGAAGCTTTCTTT.